This T cell receptor (beta chain) was observed in a study of cytomegalovirus exposure and HLA in healthy donors. Regarding the study as a whole: Most TCR sequences were seen very rarely across donors, but some public TCRs occurred in many.

With regard to this clone: Antigen: not known. The sample holds other DNA sequences that translate to the same CDR3.

The CDR3 totals 14 residues. Germline assignment: CDR1 LNHNV and CDR2 YYDKDF (reference sequence). The V segment lost 3 bases and the J segment 4 bases; nucleotides outside the gene matches: 0. Method: immunoSEQ multiplex PCR; TCRdb's copy keeps in-frame clones and lacks some. The sample consists of approximately 150,000 clones, 84% of them appearing once. Input material: PBMCs. The TCR was taken from a man between 25 and 39 years old in good health and CMV-seropositive. The chain joins TRBV15 to TRBJ1-4, with TRBD1 matching 9 bases. CDR3 nucleotide sequence: TGTGCCACCAGCAGGGGACAGGGTAATGAAAAACTGTTTTTT. It is translated as CATSRGQGNEKLFF.